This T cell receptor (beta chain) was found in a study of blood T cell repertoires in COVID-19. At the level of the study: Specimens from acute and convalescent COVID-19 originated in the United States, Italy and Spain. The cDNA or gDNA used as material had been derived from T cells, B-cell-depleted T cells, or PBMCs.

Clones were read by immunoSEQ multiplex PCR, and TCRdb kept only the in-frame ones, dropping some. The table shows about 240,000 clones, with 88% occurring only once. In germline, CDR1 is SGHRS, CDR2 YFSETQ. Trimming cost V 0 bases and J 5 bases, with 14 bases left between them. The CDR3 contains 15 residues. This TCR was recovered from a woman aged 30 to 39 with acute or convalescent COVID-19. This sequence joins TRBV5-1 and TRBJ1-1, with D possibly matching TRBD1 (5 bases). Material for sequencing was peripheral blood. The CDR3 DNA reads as TGCGCCAGCAGCTTGGATCCAGGGATCGGAACTGAAGCTTTCTTT. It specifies CASSLDPGIGTEAFF.